Listed below are T cell receptor beta chains from one sample, sequenced in a study of CD8 T cells in Susac syndrome. TCRdb recomputed calls from the immunoSEQ multiplex PCR reads with MiXCR, one row per CDR3 protein. The sample carries about 150,000 distinct CDR3 sequences, approximately 95% recorded once. Sequenced material: CD4+ T cells from PBMCs. The receptors were sampled from a human donor with multiple sclerosis. Each CDR3 is given with its conserved first and last residue. Each record gives: clone size, D gene, J gene, V gene, CDR3 protein, CDR3 DNA. D genes are given only for firm matches. Rows give clone size only sometimes, using once, few, many, or a class for an expanded clone.

size: -; D: -; J: TRBJ2-7; V: TRBV6-5; CDR3: CASSYSRALHYEQYF; DNA: TGTGCCAGCAGTTACTCCAGGGCCCTACACTACGAGCAGTACTTC
size: -; D: TRBD2; J: TRBJ2-1; V: TRBV29-1; CDR3: CSVEDPGLASFF; DNA: TGCAGCGTTGAAGACCCGGGACTAGCCTCTTTCTTC
size: -; D: TRBD2; J: TRBJ2-5; V: TRBV9; CDR3: CASSVGVVSGGKTQYF; DNA: TGTGCCAGCAGCGTAGGTGTTGTGTCGGGGGGAAAGACCCAGTACTTC
size: once; D: -; J: TRBJ2-5; V: TRBV2; CDR3: CASATSLETQYF; DNA: TGTGCCAGCGCGACTTCTCTGGAGACCCAGTACTTC
size: -; D: TRBD2; J: TRBJ2-7; V: TRBV28; CDR3: CASSSRGLAGTYEQYF; DNA: TGTGCCAGCAGTTCGCGGGGGCTAGCGGGGACCTACGAGCAGTACTTC
size: -; D: -; J: TRBJ2-3; V: TRBV5-6; CDR3: CASSLAVGQGSDTQYF; DNA: TGTGCCAGCAGCTTGGCCGTGGGGCAGGGGTCGGATACGCAGTATTTT
size: -; D: -; J: TRBJ2-1; V: TRBV5-8; CDR3: CASSLGQLLYNEQFF; DNA: TGTGCCAGCAGCTTGGGACAGCTTTTGTACAATGAGCAGTTCTTC
size: -; D: TRBD1; J: TRBJ1-4; V: TRBV30; CDR3: CAWGQGGEKLFF; DNA: TGTGCCTGGGGACAGGGCGGCGAAAAACTGTTTTTT
size: -; D: TRBD1; J: TRBJ1-6; V: TRBV3-1; CDR3: CASSQGQGARGSPLHF; DNA: TGTGCCAGCAGCCAGGGACAGGGGGCCCGGGGTTCACCCCTCCACTTT
size: once; D: TRBD2; J: TRBJ2-5; V: TRBV9; CDR3: CASSEGTSETQYF; DNA: TGTGCCAGCAGCGAGGGGACTAGCGAGACCCAGTACTTC
size: -; D: -; J: TRBJ2-5; V: TRBV25-1; CDR3: CASSEHPLGSQYF; DNA: TGTGCCAGCAGTGAACACCCGTTGGGGTCCCAGTACTTC
size: -; D: -; J: TRBJ2-2; V: TRBV19; CDR3: CASSIDHPGELFF; DNA: TGTGCCAGTAGTATAGATCATCCCGGGGAGCTGTTTTTT
size: -; D: -; J: TRBJ2-7; V: TRBV29-1; CDR3: CSVESAGSYEQYF; DNA: TGCAGCGTTGAGTCGGCAGGTTCCTACGAGCAGTACTTC
size: -; D: -; J: TRBJ2-7; V: TRBV29-1; CDR3: CSVASSSYEQYF; DNA: TGCAGCGTCGCTAGTAGCTCCTACGAGCAGTACTTC
size: -; D: -; J: TRBJ1-1; V: TRBV12-3/TRBV12-4; CDR3: CASSPRGGTEAFF; DNA: TGTGCCAGCAGCCCTCGGGGAGGGACTGAAGCTTTCTTT
size: -; D: -; J: TRBJ1-5; V: TRBV28; CDR3: CASWGPLGHQHF; DNA: TGTGCCAGCTGGGGGCCCCTTGGCCACCAGCATTTT
size: -; D: TRBD1; J: TRBJ1-5; V: TRBV29-1; CDR3: CSVNLQGIEQPQHF; DNA: TGCAGCGTTAATTTACAGGGGATTGAACAGCCCCAGCATTTT
size: -; D: -; J: TRBJ1-5; V: TRBV20-1; CDR3: CSAPRGGSGNQPQHF; DNA: TGCAGTGCTCCCCGAGGGGGGAGCGGCAATCAGCCCCAGCATTTT
size: -; D: -; J: TRBJ2-7; V: TRBV12-3/TRBV12-4; CDR3: CASSLSGFGSRFDEQYF; DNA: TGTGCCAGCAGTTTATCGGGTTTCGGCAGTCGGTTTGACGAGCAGTACTTC
size: once; D: TRBD2; J: TRBJ2-1; V: TRBV7-9; CDR3: CASSLEASGTEQFF; DNA: TGTGCCAGCAGCTTAGAGGCTAGCGGGACTGAGCAGTTCTTC
size: -; D: -; J: TRBJ1-1; V: TRBV20-1; CDR3: CSGQDMNTEAFF; DNA: TGCAGTGGGCAGGACATGAACACTGAAGCTTTCTTT
size: -; D: -; J: TRBJ2-7; V: TRBV15; CDR3: CATSVKRGEFYEQYF; DNA: TGTGCCACCAGCGTCAAGAGGGGGGAATTCTACGAGCAGTACTTC
size: -; D: -; J: TRBJ2-5; V: TRBV9; CDR3: CASSVAGNQETQYF; DNA: TGTGCCAGCAGCGTAGCAGGAAACCAAGAGACCCAGTACTTC
size: -; D: TRBD1; J: TRBJ1-2; V: TRBV30; CDR3: CAWGLPPDRGFYGYTF; DNA: TGTGCCTGGGGTTTACCCCCCGACAGGGGGTTCTATGGCTACACCTTC
size: -; D: -; J: TRBJ2-7; V: TRBV18; CDR3: CASSLASDGPSVGQYF; DNA: TGTGCCAGCTCCCTAGCGTCGGACGGCCCCAGTGTTGGGCAGTACTTC
size: few; D: TRBD1; J: TRBJ2-7; V: TRBV5-6; CDR3: CASGRRQGGSYEQYF; DNA: TGTGCCAGCGGCCGAAGACAGGGTGGCTCCTACGAGCAGTACTTC
size: -; D: TRBD2; J: TRBJ2-2; V: TRBV3-1; CDR3: CASRRAMGLAGLTGELFF; DNA: TGTGCCAGCAGAAGGGCGATGGGGCTAGCGGGGCTCACCGGGGAGCTGTTTTTT
size: -; D: -; J: TRBJ2-1; V: TRBV20-1; CDR3: CSARRGGVQPNNEQFF; DNA: TGCAGTGCTCGACGGGGCGGGGTCCAACCAAACAATGAGCAGTTCTTC
size: -; D: -; J: TRBJ1-2; V: TRBV27; CDR3: CASSFLGGADYGYTF; DNA: TGTGCCAGCAGTTTCCTTGGGGGTGCCGACTATGGCTACACCTTC
size: -; D: -; J: TRBJ2-6; V: TRBV7-2; CDR3: CASSLNRPGSSGANVLTF; DNA: TGTGCCAGCAGCTTAAACAGACCGGGCAGCTCTGGGGCCAACGTCCTGACTTTC
size: -; D: -; J: TRBJ1-1; V: TRBV2; CDR3: CASRGQVLNTEAFF; DNA: TGTGCCAGCCGGGGGCAGGTACTGAACACTGAAGCTTTCTTT
size: -; D: TRBD1; J: TRBJ1-5; V: TRBV9; CDR3: CASSPTDRGNQPQHF; DNA: TGTGCCAGCAGCCCTACGGACAGGGGCAATCAGCCCCAGCATTTT
size: -; D: -; J: TRBJ2-1; V: TRBV3-1; CDR3: CASGQRGALGNEQFF; DNA: TGTGCCAGCGGACAACGAGGGGCCCTGGGCAATGAGCAGTTCTTC
size: -; D: -; J: TRBJ2-4; V: TRBV30; CDR3: CAWSVGAQGGKNIQYF; DNA: TGTGCCTGGAGTGTGGGGGCTCAGGGAGGCAAAAACATTCAGTACTTC
size: -; D: -; J: TRBJ2-7; V: TRBV29-1; CDR3: CSVGFDEQYF; DNA: TGCAGCGTTGGATTTGACGAGCAGTACTTC
size: once; D: -; J: TRBJ2-7; V: TRBV6-5; CDR3: CASREGGYSYEQYF; DNA: TGTGCCAGCAGAGAGGGCGGTTACTCCTACGAGCAGTACTTC
size: -; D: -; J: TRBJ1-1; V: TRBV27; CDR3: CASSATTVYTEAFF; DNA: TGTGCCAGCAGTGCCACGACAGTGTACACTGAAGCTTTCTTT
size: -; D: -; J: TRBJ2-4; V: TRBV7-2; CDR3: CASSRPLTENIQYF; DNA: TGTGCCAGCAGCCGCCCCCTGACAGAAAACATTCAGTACTTC
size: -; D: TRBD1; J: TRBJ2-5; V: TRBV4-3; CDR3: CASSQRPLRTGGETQYF; DNA: TGCGCCAGCAGCCAACGCCCTCTTCGGACAGGGGGAGAGACCCAGTACTTC
size: -; D: -; J: TRBJ1-5; V: TRBV2; CDR3: CASRSGTISNQPQHF; DNA: TGTGCCAGCAGATCAGGGACAATAAGCAATCAGCCCCAGCATTTT
size: -; D: TRBD2; J: TRBJ2-7; V: TRBV27; CDR3: CASSSTTSGSYEQYF; DNA: TGTGCCAGCAGTTCAACGACTAGCGGCTCCTACGAGCAGTACTTC
size: -; D: -; J: TRBJ1-6; V: TRBV6-2/TRBV6-3; CDR3: CASAGATSSPLHF; DNA: TGTGCCAGCGCGGGGGCGACATCATCACCCCTCCACTTT
size: -; D: -; J: TRBJ1-1; V: TRBV9; CDR3: CASSVGVLGSEAFF; DNA: TGTGCCAGCAGCGTAGGGGTTCTCGGGTCTGAAGCTTTCTTT
size: -; D: -; J: TRBJ1-6; V: TRBV6-2/TRBV6-3; CDR3: CASRRPGLGVDSPLHF; DNA: TGTGCCAGCAGGAGACCGGGACTAGGGGTTGATTCACCCCTCCACTTT
size: -; D: -; J: TRBJ2-3; V: TRBV6-2/TRBV6-3; CDR3: CASSWTTSTDTQYF; DNA: TGTGCCAGCAGTTGGACCACTAGCACAGATACGCAGTATTTT
size: -; D: TRBD1; J: TRBJ2-5; V: TRBV12-3/TRBV12-4; CDR3: CATRDRKETQYF; DNA: TGTGCCACCCGGGACAGAAAAGAGACCCAGTACTTC